The TCR beta chain under discussion was sequenced for a study of shared clonotypes between healthy human individuals. As for the study in general: Donor composition was a couple of women and three men, aged 18 to 49.

Germline CDR1 is GTSNPN and CDR2 is SVGIG (reference sequence). The trim removed 4 bases at V and 7 bases at J, leaving 13 bases unmatched. This CDR3 is 16 amino acids long. Some clones are missing from TCRdb's copy, which holds only in-frame ones; the method was immunoSEQ multiplex PCR. The sample holds roughly 2.2 million clones, just under 95% seen once. Sequenced: naive CD4+ T cells from PBMCs. Subset given: CD45RA+ positively selected. V usage is TRBV30 and J usage is TRBJ2-2; 9 positions match TRBD2. This TCR was recovered from a man aged 18 to 30 in good health. Some clones in this sample may be carry-over from other donors' samples. CDR3 nucleotides: TGTGCCTGGACCCCGACCGGGACTAGCAGGATCGGGGAGCTGTTTTTT. Amino acids: CAWTPTGTSRIGELFF. The full variable domain, with the rest looked up from reference TRBV30 and TRBJ2-2, is SQTIHQWPATLVQPVGSPLSLECTVEGTSNPNLYWYRQAAGRGLQLLFYSVGIGQISSEVPQNLSASRPQDRQFILSSKKLLLSDSGFYLCAWTPTGTSRIGELFFGEGSRLTVL.